This T cell receptor beta chain came from a study of cytomegalovirus exposure and HLA in healthy donors. The CDR3 is 15 residues long. V shed 5 bases, J shed 8 bases, and the junction held 10 bases outside the gene matches. Germline-derived CDR1 and CDR2 are MNHNS and SASEGT. 60 Vbeta and 13 Jbeta primers were used in PCR. Generated by immunoSEQ multiplex PCR, the TCRdb table keeps only in-frame clones and is missing some. This sample yields about 190,000 clones, of which around 73% are seen a single time; roughly 2.1% belongs to the top ten. Sequenced input: PBMCs. This chain connects TRBV6-1 to TRBJ1-4; 8 bases align to TRBD1. The clonotype was recovered from a woman aged 25 to 39 in good health and CMV-seropositive. DNA of the CDR3: TGTGCCAGCAGTCCTTCAGGGGGCGCAAGGGAAAAACTGTTTTTT. This codes for CASSPSGGAREKLFF.